This T cell receptor (beta chain) originates from a study of T cells in Graves' hyperthyroidism and ophthalmopathy. Study observations and caveats: From stable hyperthyroidism, ophthalmopathy was separated by a 13 V-J model.

The source material, RNA transcripts, was used to amplify TCR beta CDR3 regions. HTBI primers were employed in a first-round RT-PCR of the TCR CDR3. In TCRdb, the multiplex PCR reads were re-called with MiXCR into one record per CDR3 protein. The profile shows some 400,000 distinct CDR3 sequences, roughly 12% of them singletons. This clonotype was counted ten times or more. Its specificity is unknown. Criteria for exclusion of patients were uncontrolled infection, other autoimmune disease, pregnancy or lactation. The TCR comes from a man aged 25 to 45 with Graves' hyperthyroidism that later progressed to Graves' ophthalmopathy. The source material was blood.

This chain's CDR3 is CASSQVSGDGYTF. The DNA of the CDR3 is TGTGCCAGCAGCCAAGTATCGGGGGATGGCTACACCTTC. The chain links TRBV3-1 to TRBJ1-2, with TRBD1 as a possible D gene (5 bases). The CDR3 consists of 13 residues. Trimming took 1 base from V and 6 from J, leaving 9 bases between them. CDR1 LGHDT and CDR2 YNNKEL come from the germline V gene (reference sequence).